What follows are 14 T cell receptor delta chains derived from one specimen sequenced in a study of gamma-delta chains in newborns, infants, children. TCRdb reprocessed the reads using CATT. The table has under 6,000 delta-chain clones, 4.5% to 5.5% seen once; the top ten hold 5% to 7%. Material for sequencing was blood. These receptors were obtained from a child who was a newborn, infant or young child, either healthy, febrile or measles-vaccinated (not recorded which).

Note on this clone: Being one base from a much bigger clone, this may be a read error. The V gene was identified as TRDV2, while no J gene was called; the table assigns TRDD3, which was not confirmed against the DNA. This CDR3 contains 20 residues. Germline CDR1 is GEAIGNYY and CDR2 is EKD. CDR3 bases: TGTGCCTGTGACTACCTACTGGGGGATAAGGACTCCTGGGACACCCGACAGGTGTTTTTC. Translation gives CACDYLLGDKDSWDTRQVFF.

On this clone itself: A read error may be the cause here, since a much bigger clone is one base away. This same CDR3 is encoded by further DNA sequences in the sample. This rearrangement joins TRDV2 to TRDJ3, with D perhaps TRDD3 (5 bases). The J gene was missing in TCRdb and was found by matching the end of the DNA to germline. Trimming shortened V by 0 bases and J by 0 bases, and 17 bases separated the two germline ends. The CDR3 runs 20 residues. Germline assignment: CDR1 GEAIGNYY and CDR2 EKD. The CDR3 loop is CACDTGWGSSSSWDTRQMFF. The CDR3 DNA reads as TGTGCCTGTGACACCGGTTGGGGCTCTTCGAGCTCCTGGGACACCCGACAGATGTTTTTC.

This clone was observed a handful of times. This chain uses TRDV2 with TRDJ3; 8 positions agree with TRDD3. With V trimmed by 1 base and J by 2 bases, 3 bases remained unmatched. Germline V gene lookup returns CDR1 GEAIGNYY and CDR2 EKD. The CDR3 sequence is 17 residues long. CDR3 in DNA: TGTGCCTGTGACACTTGGGGATACACCTGGGACACCCGACAGATGTTTTTC. Its translation: CACDTWGYTWDTRQMFF.

Within the sample, this clone is medium-sized (0.01 to 0.1%). The same CDR3 is also encoded by other DNA sequences in this sample. The chain is built from TRDV2 and TRDJ1; 8 nucleotides align to TRDD3. CDR3 length: 19 residues. Germline V lookup: CDR1 GEAIGNYY, CDR2 EKD. The junction had 17 bases not matched to a gene; V was cut back by 3 bases and J by 0 bases. This chain's CDR3 is CACDPVLGASSQYTDKLIF. CDR3 DNA sequence: TGTGCCTGTGACCCGGTACTGGGGGCCTCTTCCCAGTACACCGATAAACTCATCTTT.

The J segment is TRDJ1; no V gene was assigned; the D segment call TRDD3 is taken from the table without a DNA check. The CDR3 sequence is 19 residues long. The CDR3 is CALGNPLLPLYGGPDKLIF. In DNA form, the CDR3 reads TGTGCTCTTGGGAACCCTCTCCTACCTTTGTACGGGGGGCCCGATAAACTCATCTTT.

This clone qualifies as medium-sized. The sample contains more than one DNA sequence encoding this CDR3. The chain employs TRDV2 and TRDJ3, with D possibly TRDD3 on 6 matching bases. Germline assignment: CDR1 GEAIGNYY and CDR2 EKD. Trimming took off 0 bases at V and 0 bases at J, with 11 bases between the two ends. The CDR3 totals 18 residues. The CDR3 sequence: CACDTWGSSSWDTRQMFF. DNA for the CDR3: TGTGCCTGTGACACCTGGGGGTCAAGCTCCTGGGACACCCGACAGATGTTTTTC.

This chain joins TRDV2 and TRDJ3; 9 nucleotides align to TRDD3. TCRdb supplies no J gene; here it was assigned by aligning the nucleotide sequence to germline. CDR1 GEAIGNYY and CDR2 EKD come from the germline V gene. This CDR3 spans 20 amino acids. V was pared by 2 bases and J by 0 bases, with 10 bases of the junction left unmatched. The CDR3 is CACDKVLGDTSSWDTRQMFF. The CDR3 DNA reads as TGTGCCTGTGACAAAGTACTGGGGGACACGAGCTCCTGGGACACCCGACAGATGTTTTTC.

This clone has a handful of counts. The chain is built from TRDV1 and TRDJ1, with 8 bases identical to TRDD3. Germline V gene lookup returns CDR1 TSWWSYY and CDR2 QGS. This CDR3 contains 23 residues. With 1 base clipped from V and 0 bases from J, the junction kept 25 bases outside the gene matches. Here the CDR3 reads CALGEPIIFSWGTRFQYTDKLIF. CDR3 in DNA: TGTGCTCTTGGGGAACCGATAATTTTCAGCTGGGGGACCCGATTTCAGTACACCGATAAACTCATCTTT.

A note on this clone: Germline is not matched at one junction end, which may reflect a read error. This chain links TRDV1 with TRDJ1; D tentatively reads TRDD2 or TRDD3 (7 bases each). CDR3 length equals 24 residues. CDR1 is TSWWSYY, CDR2 QGS, per germline. CDR3 residues: CALGKLPLFLRKCLGGTYTDKLIF. Here the CDR3 DNA reads TGTGCTCTTGGGAAACTCCCCCTGTTCCTACGAAAGTGTCTGGGGGGGACTTACACCGATAAACTCATCTTT.

This clone counts as medium-sized. Additional DNA sequences in this sample encode the identical CDR3. V is TRDV2 and J is TRDJ1; 10 bases map to TRDD3. The V segment lost 4 bases and the J segment 3 bases; nucleotides outside the gene matches: 22. The CDR3 totals 20 residues. CDR1 and CDR2 from the germline V gene are GEAIGNYY and EKD. CDR3 region: CACEELFLRDSGGYSDKLIF. As DNA, the CDR3 is TGTGCCTGTGAGGAGCTCTTCCTACGGGACTCTGGGGGATATTCCGATAAACTCATCTTT.

Concerning this clone: Possible read error: a much larger clone is one base away. Other DNA sequences in this specimen translate into the identical CDR3. V is TRDV2 and J is TRDJ1; the match to TRDD3 covers 7 bases. In germline, CDR1 is GEAIGNYY, CDR2 EKD. The CDR3 is 16 amino acids. Trimming took 7 bases from V and 0 from J; bases not matched to a gene: 13. CDR3 residues: CACDRLGTSNTDKLIF. In DNA form, the CDR3 reads TGTGCCTGCGATAGACTGGGGACCTCGAACACCGATAAACTCATCTTT.

In its sample, this clone was seen a few times. The V gene is TRDV2, the J gene TRDJ1; the match to TRDD3 covers 7 bases. Germline assignment: CDR1 GEAIGNYY and CDR2 EKD. The CDR3 spans 17 residues. After removal of 0 bases from V and 7 bases from J, the junction contained 16 bases not matched to a gene. The CDR3 nucleotides are TGTGCCTGTGACACCGTCTCTGGGGGTTCCCGCTTGGGTAAACTCATCTTT. Translating it yields CACDTVSGGSRLGKLIF.

By sample share, this clone is medium-sized. Additional DNA sequences in this sample encode the identical CDR3. The chain uses TRDV2 and TRDJ1; 7 nucleotides match TRDD3. The junction had 7 bases not matched to a gene; V was cut back by 2 bases and J by 2 bases. This CDR3 comprises 15 residues. CDR1 GEAIGNYY and CDR2 EKD come from the germline V gene. The CDR3 is CACDIVLGRTDKLIF. The CDR3 DNA sequence: TGTGCCTGTGACATTGTACTGGGGCGAACCGATAAACTCATCTTT.

This chain joins TRDV1 and TRDJ1; weak D call: TRDD2 (6 bases). The CDR3 runs 22 residues. CDR1 is TSWWSYY and CDR2 is QGS in the germline V gene. Trimming cost V 2 bases and J 0 bases, with 31 bases left between them. CDR3 in DNA: TGTGCTCTTGGGGAATCTCCCCAATCTTTCCTAATGGTCCAGGAGTACACCGATAAACTCATCTTT. Translation gives CALGESPQSFLMVQEYTDKLIF.